Shown below are 29 T cell receptor delta chains from a single sample sequenced in a study of gamma-delta T cells after stem cell transplantation. TCRdb reanalyzed the RT-PCR reads using CATT. The sample holds over a thousand delta-chain clones, around 4.9% seen once. Specimen: gamma-delta T cells. Source of these receptors: a human donor. It is not recorded whose cells these are; they may come from a transplant donor.

This clone occurred a few times. The chain couples TRDV3 to TRDJ1; 11 bases fit TRDD3. Germline CDR1 and CDR2: TVYSNPD and GDNSRS (reference sequence). The CDR3 is 14 residues long. The V and J ends lost 3 bases and 4 bases, in that order; junction bases with no gene match: 7. CDR3 loop: CAFKYWGISDKLIF. The CDR3 DNA reads as TGTGCCTTCAAGTACTGGGGGATAAGCGATAAACTCATCTTT.

In its sample, this clone was seen a few times. A much larger clonotype is one base distant, so this may be a read error. The chain recombines TRDV1 with TRDJ1; the match to TRDD3 covers 9 bases. V lost 2 bases, J lost 2 bases, and 24 bases stayed unmatched. The CDR3 is 22 amino acids. Looked up from germline, CDR1 is TSWWSYY and CDR2 is QGS. CDR3 region: CALGETADSRGYGGRLTDKLIF. For the CDR3, the DNA is TGTGCTCTTGGGGAAACTGCGGACAGCAGGGGATACGGGGGTCGTTTGACCGATAAACTCATCTTT.

The sample holds a few counts of this clone. A read error likely explains why the TCRdb protein, taken from a much larger clone, differs from this DNA's translation at residue 12; the protein shown is translated from the DNA. The chain's CDR3 is CACDSVLGDQGFTDKLIF. The CDR3 DNA is TGTGCCTGTGACAGTGTACTGGGGGACCAAGGGTTCACCGATAAACTCATCTTT. The chain carries TRDV2 and TRDJ1; 9 nucleotides line up with TRDD3. The V segment lost 2 bases and the J segment 1 base; nucleotides outside the gene matches: 13. The CDR3 totals 18 residues. The germline V gene has CDR1 GEAIGNYY and CDR2 EKD.

This clone occurred a few times. TCRdb has a much larger clone's protein, which differs at residue 12 from the translation of this DNA, likely because of a read error; what is shown is the protein translated from the DNA. This chain links TRDV1 with TRDJ1; D remains unclear. CDR1 is TSWWSYY, CDR2 QGS, per germline. The CDR3 runs to 15 residues. CDR3: CALGEVPTHTDELIF. For the CDR3, the DNA is TGTGCTCTTGGGGAAGTCCCGACGCACACCGATGAACTCATCTTT.

As to this clone: Just one base apart from a much larger clone, this may be a read error. The same CDR3 also results from other DNA sequences found in this sample. J is TRDJ1 and V is TRAV29/DV5; 11 nucleotides line up with TRDD3. CDR1 and CDR2 from the germline V gene are NSMFDY and ISSIKDK. This CDR3 is 19 amino acids long. CDR3 coding DNA: TGTGCAGCAAGCTCGGGCCTTCAATGGGGGATACGCCACACCGATAAACTCATTTTT. Residues: CAASSGLQWGIRHTDKLIF.

A word on this clone: One end of the junction fails to match germline, which may point to a read error. The J gene is TRDJ1, the V gene TRDV1; 9 nucleotides agree with TRDD2. From germline, CDR1 is TSWWSYY and CDR2 QGS. The CDR3 has 19 amino acids. The CDR3 spells CALGASFLREGWPTDELIF. The CDR3, as DNA: TGTGCTCTTGGGGCTTCCTTCCTACGAGAGGGATGGCCCACCGATGAACTCATCTTT.

Of note for this clone: A clone one base away is much larger, so this may be a read error. This chain links TRDV1 with TRDJ1; 11 bases are shared with TRDD3. The germline CDR1 and CDR2 sequences are TSWWSYY and QGS. The V and J ends lost 4 bases and 1 base, in that order; junction bases with no gene match: 20. CDR3 size: 21 residues. The CDR3 loop is CALGVATFLRLGDTGTDKLIF. DNA for the CDR3: TGTGCTCTTGGGGTCGCCACCTTCCTACGCTTGGGGGATACGGGCACCGATAAACTCATCTTT.

In its sample, this clone ranks as large (0.1 to 1%). This chain joins TRDV1 and TRDJ1; 9 bases map to TRDD3. Germline CDR1 and CDR2: TSWWSYY and QGS. V shed 5 bases, J shed 1 base, and the junction held 20 bases outside the gene matches. CDR3 size: 20 residues. CDR3 DNA: TGTGCTCTTGGGATGACTACGGCCCACTGGGGATACGGGGGCACCGATAAACTCATCTTT. Translating it yields CALGMTTAHWGYGGTDKLIF.

About this clone itself: The protein in TCRdb stems from a much larger clone and differs at residue 13 from this DNA's translation, likely a read error; here the protein is translated from the DNA. The rearrangement links TRDV1 to TRDJ1, with D tentatively TRDD3 (5 bases). In germline, CDR1 is TSWWSYY, CDR2 QGS. Deletions cut 2 bases from V and 0 bases from J, with 22 bases between. CDR3 size: 19 residues. CDR3 region: CALGERVRRDSPHTDKLIF. In nucleotides, the CDR3 is TGTGCTCTTGGGGAAAGGGTCCGTAGGGATTCCCCGCACACCGATAAACTCATCTTT.

In regard to this clone: A far more abundant clone sits one base away, making this likely a read error. The genes are TRDV1 and TRDJ1, with TRDD3 matching over 12 bases. The V gene's germline CDR1 is TSWWSYY and CDR2 QGS. The CDR3 loop spans 22 amino acids. V lost 4 bases and J lost 0; bases outside the gene matches: 21. CDR3 nucleotides: TGTGCTCTTGGGGTATTACATTCTCATACTGGGGGATACAAGAAGCACACCGATAAACTCATCTTT. Amino acid sequence: CALGVLHSHTGGYKKHTDKLIF.

Points on this clone: Possible read error: a much larger clone is one base away. The chain is built from TRDV1 and TRDJ1, with 12 bases lining up with TRDD3. The CDR3 runs to 24 residues. CDR1 TSWWSYY and CDR2 QGS come from the germline V gene. CDR3 in DNA: TGTGCTCTTGGGAAACTCCTCATTCATTCCACGACGTCTGACCTGGGGGATACGCTGGGGGGACTCATCTTT. Amino acids: CALGKLLIHSTTSDLGDTLGGLIF.

This clone has a handful of counts. The protein TCRdb lists belongs to a much larger clone and differs from this DNA's translation at residue 8, which points to a read error; the protein shown is made from the DNA. This rearrangement joins TRDV2 to TRDJ1; D call uncertain. CDR3 length: 15 residues. Germline CDR1 is GEAIGNYY and CDR2 is EKD. Trimming cost V 0 bases and J 0 bases, with 10 bases left between them. The CDR3 reads CACDTVGVYTDKLIF. The CDR3 nucleotides are TGTGCCTGTGACACCGTGGGAGTATACACCGATAAACTCATCTTT.

Turning to this clone: A much larger clonotype is one base distant, so this may be a read error. Other DNA sequences in the same sample also yield this CDR3. The chain recombines TRDV1 with TRDJ1, with D perhaps matching TRDD2 (6 bases). This CDR3 contains 19 residues. Germline lookup yields CDR1 TSWWSYY and CDR2 QGS. CDR3 DNA: TGTGCTCTTGGGGCTCTAACCTTCCCCCCAACTCAGGTAACCGATAAACTCATCTTC. It yields the protein CALGALTFPPTQVTDKLIF.

In its sample, this clone ranks as medium-sized. This chain uses TRDV1 with TRDJ1; 9 nucleotides match TRDD3. This CDR3 comprises 19 residues. Germline CDR1 is TSWWSYY and CDR2 is QGS. The V and J ends lost 3 bases and 0 bases, in that order; junction bases with no gene match: 14. Here the CDR3 reads CALGDFPRVGDSYTDKLIF. CDR3 DNA: TGTGCTCTTGGGGACTTTCCTAGAGTGGGGGATAGTTACACCGATAAACTCATCTTT.

This clone is termed large (0.1 to 1%). Other nucleotide sequences from this sample produce the same CDR3. V gene TRDV1 combines with J gene TRDJ2; D not resolved. The CDR3 loop spans 16 amino acids. From germline, CDR1 is TSWWSYY and CDR2 QGS. V dropped 0 bases and J dropped 0 bases, with 8 bases sitting between them. The DNA of the CDR3 is TGTGCTCTTGGGGAACTCCTATTCCCTTTGACAGCACAACTCTTCTTT. It codes for CALGELLFPLTAQLFF.

By sample share, this clone is large. The chain joins TRDV1 to TRDJ1; D gene ambiguous. CDR1 and CDR2 (germline): TSWWSYY, QGS. The CDR3 has 21 amino acids. Trimming shortened V by 2 bases and J by 2 bases, and 30 bases separated the two germline ends. The CDR3 DNA sequence: TGTGCTCTTGGGGAAAGCCTCATCCGGACCCCGGTGCACCCCAAAACCGATAAACTCATCTTT. Its protein is CALGESLIRTPVHPKTDKLIF.

This clone occurred a few times. A read error is possible here, since a much larger clone lies one base away. J is TRDJ3 and V is TRDV2; TRDD3 aligns across 10 bases. Losses at the gene ends were 0 bases for V and 2 bases for J; bases not matched to a gene: 18. The CDR3 runs 23 residues. Germline-derived CDR1 and CDR2 are GEAIGNYY and EKD. The CDR3 DNA follows: TGTGCCTGTGACACCGGGGTTTCCTGGGGGATAAGGAATAGCGCCTGGGACACCCGACAGATGTTTTTC. It translates to CACDTGVSWGIRNSAWDTRQMFF.

To note about this clone: A read error may explain this, as a much larger clone is one base away. Other DNA variants within this sample encode the same CDR3. The rearrangement uses TRDV1 and TRDJ1, with 9 bases matching TRDD3. The V gene end was trimmed by 0 bases and the J gene end by 0 bases; junction bases not matched to a gene: 20. This CDR3 region has 22 residues. The germline V gene encodes CDR1 TSWWSYY and CDR2 QGS. The CDR3 loop is CALGELSLRRALGDFYTDKLIF. In nucleotides, the CDR3 is TGTGCTCTTGGGGAACTGTCCCTGAGAAGGGCACTGGGGGACTTCTACACCGATAAACTCATCTTT.

Of note for this clone: Given a far larger clone just one base away, this is likely a sequencing read error. The chain links TRDV1 to TRDJ1; no clear D. Trimming removed 5 bases at V and 5 bases at J, with 12 bases between. The germline V gene encodes CDR1 TSWWSYY and CDR2 QGS. The CDR3 is 13 residues long. The CDR3: CALGSSEGDKLIF. In DNA form, the CDR3 reads TGTGCTCTTGGGTCCTCTGAGGGGGATAAACTCATCTTT.

This clone counts as large. The sample holds other DNA sequences that translate to the same CDR3. V is TRDV1 and J is TRDJ1, with a weak D call TRDD3 (5 bases). The V gene lost 2 bases and the J gene lost 0 bases, with 10 bases spanning the gap. CDR1 and CDR2 (germline): TSWWSYY, QGS. The CDR3 runs to 15 residues. CDR3 DNA: TGTGCTCTTGGGGAAATACTATACGACACCGATAAACTCATCTTT. It translates to CALGEILYDTDKLIF.

A note on this clone: A far larger clone is a single base away, which makes a read error likely. The sample holds other DNA sequences that translate to the same CDR3. The chain has TRDV1 and TRDJ4, with D possibly matching TRDD3 (7 bases). In germline, CDR1 is TSWWSYY, CDR2 QGS. V was pared by 2 bases and J by 3 bases, with 25 bases between. This CDR3 region has 18 residues. The CDR3 coding sequence is TGTGCTCTTGGGGAATCATCCTACCCGTCTGGGGGGTGCGGACCCCTGATCTTT. Amino acids: CALGESSYPSGGCGPLIF.

As regards this clone: A far larger clone is only one base removed, so a read error is likely. The sample holds other DNA sequences that translate to the same CDR3. The chain has TRDV2 and TRDJ3, with 13 bases identical to TRDD3. The germline V gene has CDR1 GEAIGNYY and CDR2 EKD. The CDR3 contains 21 residues. The CDR3 sequence: CACDTALLGDTRAWDTRQMFF. CDR3 DNA: TGCGCCTGTGACACCGCATTACTGGGGGATACGCGAGCCTGGGACACCCGACAGATGTTTTTC.

This clone occurred a few times. A far larger clone lies a single base away; this is likely a read error. V gene TRDV2 combines with J gene TRDJ1; D is perhaps TRDD3 (6 bases). The CDR3 totals 20 residues. CDR1 is GEAIGNYY, CDR2 EKD, per germline. CDR3 nucleotide sequence: TGTGCCTGTGGTCGTGGTGGGGGCCCGATCCCTCGTTACCCAACCGATAAACCCATCTTT. This gives the protein CACGRGGGPIPRYPTDKPIF.

This clone turned up a few times. This may arise from a read error, as a much more abundant clone is one base away. The sample has other DNA sequences that encode this CDR3 too. J is TRDJ1 and V is TRDV1, with D possibly TRDD2 on 6 matching bases. CDR3 length: 18 residues. The V gene's germline CDR1 is TSWWSYY and CDR2 QGS. This CDR3 is CALGELNSYPAWAHKLIF. DNA for the CDR3: TGTGCCCTTGGGGAACTCAACTCCTACCCCGCCTGGGCCCATAAACTCATCTTT.

This clone has a handful of counts. Being one base from a much bigger clone, this may be a read error. At the DNA level, this CDR3 is encoded by other sequences in the same sample as well. The V call is TRDV1, the J call TRDJ1; tentatively, D is TRDD2 or TRDD3 (7 bases each). This CDR3 is 19 amino acids long. Germline CDR1 and CDR2: TSWWSYY and QGS. Trimming took off 6 bases at V and 7 bases at J, with 33 bases between the two ends. The CDR3 is CALGGVALPVVLGLGKLIF. The CDR3 DNA follows: TGTGCTCTTGGAGGCGTAGCCCTTCCTGTGGTACTGGGGTTGGGTAAACTCATCTTT.

Remarks on this clone: Given a much more abundant clone one base away, this may be a read error. Other nucleotide sequences in the sample specify the same CDR3. The chain couples TRDV1 to TRDJ1; 8 bases align to TRDD3. In germline, CDR1 is TSWWSYY, CDR2 QGS. The CDR3 has 32 amino acids. In DNA form, the CDR3 reads TGTGCCCTTGGGGAACTAATTAAGAGGGAGAAAAGTGGATCTCCTAGGGCAAAGGTCTCTACTGGGGGCCCCGAGTACACCGATAAACTCATCTTT. Protein product: CALGELIKREKSGSPRAKVSTGGPEYTDKLIF.

Comments on this clone: This sequence is one base from a far larger clone and is likely a read error. The V gene is TRDV2, the J gene TRDJ1; TRDD3 is a possible D gene (5 bases). Trimming took 3 bases from V and 0 from J, leaving 22 bases between them. The CDR3 totals 18 residues. Germline V gene sequence: CDR1 GEAIGNYY, CDR2 EKD. As DNA, the CDR3 is TGTGCCTGTGACCCGGTACCGGGGGTGGAGGAATACACCGATAAACTCATCTTT. Protein: CACDPVPGVEEYTDKLIF.

Only a few counts were recorded for this clone. It differs at one base from a far larger clone, so likely a read error. At the DNA level, this CDR3 is encoded by other sequences in the same sample as well. CDR3 residues: CACDTVDPLGGGPPYTDKLIF. In DNA, the CDR3 is TGTGCCTGTGACACCGTGGATCCCCTTGGTGGGGGGCCTCCCTACACCGATAAACTCATCTTT. V usage is TRDV2 and J usage is TRDJ1; D may be TRDD3 (6 bases). Trimming took off 0 bases at V and 0 bases at J, with 28 bases between the two ends. The CDR3 loop spans 21 amino acids. CDR1 is GEAIGNYY and CDR2 is EKD in the germline V gene.

In its sample, this clone ranks as large. Other nucleotide sequences in the sample specify the same CDR3. V is TRDV1 and J is TRDJ1; D is tentatively TRDD2 or TRDD3 (6 bases each). Germline V gene data show CDR1 as TSWWSYY and CDR2 as QGS. V lost 0 bases, J lost 0 bases, and 29 bases lay in between. The CDR3 is 22 residues long. The CDR3 DNA reads as TGTGCTCTTGGGGAACTAAAAGGGGATCCTATTTCCTATACAGGACACACCGATAAACTCATCTTT. Protein product: CALGELKGDPISYTGHTDKLIF.